What follows are 4 T cell receptor beta chains derived from one specimen sequenced in a study of shared clonotypes between healthy human individuals. Clones were read by immunoSEQ multiplex PCR, and TCRdb kept only the in-frame ones, dropping some. The top ten clones hold less than 0.35% of a sample with about 580,000 clones, about 98% of them seen once. Terminally differentiated effector memory CD45RA+ cells were excluded from the naive CD8 cells, which were CD45RO-negative and positively selected for CCR7. The sample taken for sequencing was naive CD8+ T cells sorted from blood. The receptor set was obtained from a man in his thirties or forties in good health.

This chain uses TRBV27 with TRBJ2-1, with 7 bases lining up with TRBD1. The CDR3 contains 14 residues. J gave up 5 bases and V 4 bases, and 5 bases lay outside the gene matches. Per the germline V gene, CDR1 is MNHEY and CDR2 is SMNVEV (reference sequence). CDR3 sequence (DNA): TGTGCCAGCAGTTCACAGGGGTATAACAATGAGCAGTTCTTC. Translated: CASSSQGYNNEQFF.

The rearrangement joins TRBV27 to TRBJ1-1; TRBD1 matches 10 bases. The V and J ends lost 8 bases and 1 base, in that order; junction bases with no gene match: 7. CDR1 MNHEY and CDR2 SMNVEV come from the germline V gene (reference sequence). CDR3 length: 15 amino acids. In DNA form, the CDR3 reads TGTGCCAGCTCGATCGGGACAGGGGCGAACACTGAAGCTTTCTTT. It encodes CASSIGTGANTEAFF.

To note about this clone: The sample holds other DNA sequences that translate to the same CDR3. CDR3 in amino acids: CASSLRTGYEQYF. In DNA form, the CDR3 reads TGTGCCAGCAGTTTACGGACAGGCTACGAGCAGTACTTC. This chain links TRBV27 with TRBJ2-7; 7 nucleotides line up with TRBD1. V was pared by 2 bases and J by 3 bases, with 1 base of the junction left unmatched. Germline V CDR1 and CDR2: MNHEY, SMNVEV (reference sequence). CDR3 length: 13 residues.

This sequence joins TRBV7-2 and TRBJ1-1; D might be TRBD1 (5 bases). Germline CDR1 and CDR2: SGHTA and FQGNSA. V lost 2 bases to trimming and J lost 2 bases, with 12 bases between them. The CDR3 runs 15 residues. The CDR3 DNA sequence: TGTGCCAGCAGCTTATTGAAGGGGTCCAACACTGAAGCTTTCTTT. Its translation: CASSLLKGSNTEAFF.